This record looks at one T cell receptor (beta chain) sequence and its context. A junction boundary mismatches the germline segment, possibly from a read error. The data derive from a study of T cells after somatic rescue of genetic block. This CDR3 region has 18 residues. Germline V gene lookup returns CDR1 MDHEN and CDR2 SYDVKM. Sequenced by immunoSEQ multiplex PCR; TCRdb stores in-frame clones only, minus some. The data hold 14,000 to 15,000 clones, with approximately 75% observed a single time. The sample consisted of peripheral blood mononuclear cells (PBMCs). The chain uses TRBV28 and TRBJ1-2; 9 positions agree with TRBD1. The clonotype was recovered from a boy younger than 18. CDR3 loop: CASSFLFSAGQGNYRYTF. The DNA for the CDR3 is TGTGCCAGCAGTTTTCTCTTCTCCGCGGGACAGGGCAACTATCGCTACACCTTC.